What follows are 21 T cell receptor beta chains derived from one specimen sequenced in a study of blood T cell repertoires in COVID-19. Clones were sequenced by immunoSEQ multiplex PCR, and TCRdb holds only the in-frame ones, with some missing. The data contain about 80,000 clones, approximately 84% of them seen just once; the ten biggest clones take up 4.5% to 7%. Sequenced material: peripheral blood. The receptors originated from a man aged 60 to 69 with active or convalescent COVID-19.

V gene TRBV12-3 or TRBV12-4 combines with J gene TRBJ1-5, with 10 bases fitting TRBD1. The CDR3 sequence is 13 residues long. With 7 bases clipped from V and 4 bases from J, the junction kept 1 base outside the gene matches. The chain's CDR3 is CASTGQGNQPQHF. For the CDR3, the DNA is TGTGCCAGCACGGGACAGGGGAATCAGCCCCAGCATTTT.

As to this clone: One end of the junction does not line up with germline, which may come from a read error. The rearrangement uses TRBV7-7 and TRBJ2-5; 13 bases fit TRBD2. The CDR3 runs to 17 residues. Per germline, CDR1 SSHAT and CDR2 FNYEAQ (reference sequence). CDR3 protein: CASSLRLAGGFQETQYF. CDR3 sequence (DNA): TGTGCTAGCAGCCTTAGACTAGCGGGGGGCTTCCAAGAGACCCAGTACTTC.

The CDR3 reads CASSSGTGWYEQYF. The CDR3 region has the DNA TGTGCCAGCAGTTCCGGGACAGGGTGGTACGAGCAGTACTTC. V gene TRBV6-2 or TRBV6-3 combines with J gene TRBJ2-7, with 9 bases that match TRBD1. Germline V gene sequence: CDR1 MNHEY, CDR2 SVGEGT. The CDR3 contains 14 residues. J was trimmed by 4 bases and V by 4 bases; bases with no gene match: 5.

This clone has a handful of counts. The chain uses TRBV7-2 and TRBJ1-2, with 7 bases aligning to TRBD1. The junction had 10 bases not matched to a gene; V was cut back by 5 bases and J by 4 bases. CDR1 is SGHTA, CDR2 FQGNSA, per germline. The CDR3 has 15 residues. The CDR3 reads CASSTRGRGTYGYTF. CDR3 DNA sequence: TGTGCCAGCAGCACCCGGGGCAGGGGGACCTATGGCTACACCTTC.

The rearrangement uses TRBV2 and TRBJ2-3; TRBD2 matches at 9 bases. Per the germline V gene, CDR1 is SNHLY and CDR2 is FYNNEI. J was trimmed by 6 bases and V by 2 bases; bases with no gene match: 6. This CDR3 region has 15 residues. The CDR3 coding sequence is TGTGCCAGCAGTGAAATGACTAGCGGCGGGGATACGCAGTATTTT. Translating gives CASSEMTSGGDTQYF.

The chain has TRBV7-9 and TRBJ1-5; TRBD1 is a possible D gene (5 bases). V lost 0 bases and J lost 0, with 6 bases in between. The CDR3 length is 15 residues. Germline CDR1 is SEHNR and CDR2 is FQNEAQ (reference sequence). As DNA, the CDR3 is TGTGCCAGCAGCTTAGCAGGGGATAGCAATCAGCCCCAGCATTTT. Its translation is CASSLAGDSNQPQHF.

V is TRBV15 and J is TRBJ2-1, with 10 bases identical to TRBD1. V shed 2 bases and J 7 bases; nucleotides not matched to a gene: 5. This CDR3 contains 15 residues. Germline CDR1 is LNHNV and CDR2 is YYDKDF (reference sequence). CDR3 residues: CATSRLDRGRNEQFF. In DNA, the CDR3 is TGTGCCACCAGCAGATTAGACAGGGGGCGGAATGAGCAGTTCTTC.

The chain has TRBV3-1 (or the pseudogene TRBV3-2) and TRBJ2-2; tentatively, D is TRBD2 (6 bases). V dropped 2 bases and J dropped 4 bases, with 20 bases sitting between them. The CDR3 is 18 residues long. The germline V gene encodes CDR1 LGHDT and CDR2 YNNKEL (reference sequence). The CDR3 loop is CASSQILDAGGVTGELFF. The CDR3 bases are TGTGCCAGCAGCCAAATTCTTGATGCAGGCGGGGTCACCGGGGAGCTGTTTTTT.

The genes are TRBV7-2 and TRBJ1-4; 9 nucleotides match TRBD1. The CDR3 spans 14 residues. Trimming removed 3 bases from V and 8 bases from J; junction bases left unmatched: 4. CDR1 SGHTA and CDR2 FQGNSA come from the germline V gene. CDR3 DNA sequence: TGTGCCAGCAGCTTCCCGGACAGGGGAGAAAAACTGTTTTTT. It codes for CASSFPDRGEKLFF.

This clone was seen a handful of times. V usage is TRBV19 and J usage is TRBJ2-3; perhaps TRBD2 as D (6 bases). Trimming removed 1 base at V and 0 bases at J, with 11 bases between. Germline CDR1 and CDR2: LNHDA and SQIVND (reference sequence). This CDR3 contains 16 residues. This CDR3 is CASSIGSGSSTDTQYF. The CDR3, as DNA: TGTGCCAGTAGTATAGGTAGCGGCTCTAGCACAGATACGCAGTATTTT.

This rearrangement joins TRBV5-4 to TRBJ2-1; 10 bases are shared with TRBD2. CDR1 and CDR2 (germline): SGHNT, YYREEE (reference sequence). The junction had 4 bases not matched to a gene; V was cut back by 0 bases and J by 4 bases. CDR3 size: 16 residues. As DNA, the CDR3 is TGTGCCAGCAGCTTGGGTGATAGCGGGGGGTACAATGAGCAGTTCTTC. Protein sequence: CASSLGDSGGYNEQFF.

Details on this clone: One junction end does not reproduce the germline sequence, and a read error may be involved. CDR3 sequence: CASSSRNLPAVF. In DNA, the CDR3 is TGTGCCAGTAGTTCGAGAAACTTGCCTGCGGTCTTT. The chain links TRBV19 to TRBJ1-1; no clear D. Germline lookup yields CDR1 LNHDA and CDR2 SQIVND (reference sequence). The CDR3 spans 12 residues.

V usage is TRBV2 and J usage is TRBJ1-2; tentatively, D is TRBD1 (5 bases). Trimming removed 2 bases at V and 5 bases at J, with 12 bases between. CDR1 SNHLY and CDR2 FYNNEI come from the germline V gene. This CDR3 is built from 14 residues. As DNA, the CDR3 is TGTGCCAGCAGTGAAAATGGGGCGGGATATGGCTACACCTTC. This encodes CASSENGAGYGYTF.

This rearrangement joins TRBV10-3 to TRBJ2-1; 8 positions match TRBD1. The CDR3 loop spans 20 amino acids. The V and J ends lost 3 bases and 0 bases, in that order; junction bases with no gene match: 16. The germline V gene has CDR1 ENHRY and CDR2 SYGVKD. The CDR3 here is CAISDRPGTGNIPSYNEQFF. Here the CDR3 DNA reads TGTGCCATCAGTGACCGTCCCGGGACAGGTAATATACCCTCCTACAATGAGCAGTTCTTC.

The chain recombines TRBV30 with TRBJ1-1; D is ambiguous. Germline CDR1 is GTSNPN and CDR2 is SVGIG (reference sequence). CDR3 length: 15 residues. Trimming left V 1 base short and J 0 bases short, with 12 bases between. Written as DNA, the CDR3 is TGTGCCTGGAGTGAAGTAGGACTGATGAACACTGAAGCTTTCTTT. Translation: CAWSEVGLMNTEAFF.

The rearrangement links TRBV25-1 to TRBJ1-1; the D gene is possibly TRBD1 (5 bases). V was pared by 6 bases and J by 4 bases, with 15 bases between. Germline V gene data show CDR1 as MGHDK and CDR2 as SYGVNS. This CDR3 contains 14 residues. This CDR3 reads CASSPQGRGTEAFF. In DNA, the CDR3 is TGTGCCAGCAGCCCTCAGGGAAGGGGCACTGAAGCTTTCTTT. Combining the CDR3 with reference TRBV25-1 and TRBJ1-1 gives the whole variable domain EADIYQTPRYLVIGTGKKITLECSQTMGHDKMYWYQQDPGMELHLIHYSYGVNSTEKGDLSSESTVSRIRTEHFPLTLESARPSHTSQYLCASSPQGRGTEAFFGQGTRLTVV.

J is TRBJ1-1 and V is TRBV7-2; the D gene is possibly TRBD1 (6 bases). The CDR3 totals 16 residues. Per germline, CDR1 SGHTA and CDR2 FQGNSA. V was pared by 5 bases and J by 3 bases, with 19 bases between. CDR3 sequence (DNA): TGTGCCAGCAGCCCGCAGAGGGGGGGCTTGGACACTGAAGCTTTCTTT. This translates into CASSPQRGGLDTEAFF.

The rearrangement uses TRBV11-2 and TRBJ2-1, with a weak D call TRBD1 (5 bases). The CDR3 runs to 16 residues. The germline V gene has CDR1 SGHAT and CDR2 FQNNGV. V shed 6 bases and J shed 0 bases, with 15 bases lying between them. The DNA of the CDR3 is TGTGCCAGCAGAGTTAGCAGGGCCAGCTCCTACAATGAGCAGTTCTTC. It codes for CASRVSRASSYNEQFF.

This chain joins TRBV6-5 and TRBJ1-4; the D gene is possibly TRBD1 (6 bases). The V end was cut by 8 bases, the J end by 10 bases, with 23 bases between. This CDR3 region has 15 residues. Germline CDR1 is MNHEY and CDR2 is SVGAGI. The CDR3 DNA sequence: TGTGCCAGCCGAGCGGAGTGGGGGGGCTGGGGAAAACTGTTTTTT. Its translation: CASRAEWGGWGKLFF.

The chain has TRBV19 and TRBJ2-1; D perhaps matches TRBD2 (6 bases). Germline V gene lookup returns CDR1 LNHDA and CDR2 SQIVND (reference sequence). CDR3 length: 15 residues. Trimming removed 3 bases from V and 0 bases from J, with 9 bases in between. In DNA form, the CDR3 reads TGTGCCAGTAGTATCGTGCGGGACTCCTACAATGAGCAGTTCTTC. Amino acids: CASSIVRDSYNEQFF.

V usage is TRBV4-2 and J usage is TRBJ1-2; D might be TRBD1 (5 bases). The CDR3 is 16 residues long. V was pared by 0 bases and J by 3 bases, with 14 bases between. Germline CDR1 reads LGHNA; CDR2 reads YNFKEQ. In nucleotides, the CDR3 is TGTGCCAGCAGCCAAGATTTAGGGGATCCGGACTATGGCTACACCTTC. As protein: CASSQDLGDPDYGYTF.